What follows are 25 T cell receptor beta chains derived from one specimen sequenced in a study of T cell responses to AZD1222 COVID-19 vaccine. Data came from immunoSEQ multiplex PCR; TCRdb stores just in-frame clones and leaves some out. The sample lists about 130,000 clones; 80% to 95% were seen once. The starting material was peripheral blood, obtained 28 days after the second AZD1222 dose. The origin of the receptors is an adult who received the AZD1222 COVID-19 vaccine.

The chain is built from TRBV4-2 and TRBJ2-7, with 8 bases identical to TRBD2. There are 16 residues in the CDR3. V was clipped by 3 bases and J by 1 base; unmatched bases: 8. Germline CDR1 reads LGHNA; CDR2 reads YNFKEQ. In nucleotides, the CDR3 is TGTGCCAGCAGCCAGGTGGCAGCGGGGGCTTCCTACGAGCAGTACTTC. Its protein is CASSQVAAGASYEQYF.

The chain combines TRBV19 with TRBJ2-1, with 9 bases identical to TRBD2. Looked up from germline, CDR1 is LNHDA and CDR2 is SQIVND (reference sequence). The CDR3 is 14 residues long. V was pared by 5 bases and J by 4 bases, with 3 bases of the junction left unmatched. The CDR3 sequence: CASSASGGYNEQFF. CDR3 bases: TGTGCCAGTAGTGCCAGCGGGGGGTACAATGAGCAGTTCTTC.

In its sample, this clone was seen once. The chain is built from TRBV18 and TRBJ2-2; D is possibly TRBD2 (5 bases). The germline V gene has CDR1 KGHSH and CDR2 LQKENI. The CDR3 is 16 amino acids. V was trimmed by 0 bases and J by 3 bases, leaving 11 bases between them. The chain's CDR3 is CASSPPGLTDTGELFF. CDR3 in DNA: TGTGCCAGCTCACCACCCGGACTGACTGACACCGGGGAGCTGTTTTTT.

This chain uses TRBV11-3 with TRBJ1-1; D perhaps matches TRBD1 (6 bases). Looked up from germline, CDR1 is SGHNT and CDR2 is YENEEA. V lost 6 bases and J 5 bases, leaving 19 bases between the germline ends. The CDR3 has 15 amino acids. CDR3 residues: CASRGAKGRETEAFF. The DNA of the CDR3 is TGTGCCAGCAGGGGGGCGAAGGGGAGGGAGACTGAAGCTTTCTTT.

The chain couples TRBV6-6 to TRBJ1-1; unclear D gene. The CDR3 has 14 amino acids. Germline V gene lookup returns CDR1 MNHNY and CDR2 SVGAGI (reference sequence). The V end was cut by 5 bases, the J end by 4 bases, with 14 bases between. The CDR3 region has the DNA TGTGCCAGCAGTGGCGGCGCGGCGGTCACTGAAGCTTTCTTT. Amino acids: CASSGGAAVTEAFF.

The chain combines TRBV4-3 with TRBJ2-3, with no clear D. The CDR3 is made up of 15 amino acids. Germline assignment: CDR1 LGHNA and CDR2 YSLEER. V gave up 0 bases and J gave up 4 bases, with 11 bases separating them. In DNA, the CDR3 is TGCGCCAGCAGCCAAGATGGTACTGGGGCAGATACGCAGTATTTT. It encodes CASSQDGTGADTQYF.

The rearrangement uses TRBV11-3 and TRBJ2-7; 7 bases line up with TRBD1. The CDR3 covers 12 residues. CDR1 SGHNT and CDR2 YENEEA come from the germline V gene. V was pared by 5 bases and J by 12 bases, with 10 bases of the junction left unmatched. DNA of the CDR3: TGTGCCAGCAGCATAGGACAGGCTCGCGCGTACTTC. It yields the protein CASSIGQARAYF.

This clone was seen a handful of times. The chain carries TRBV2 and TRBJ1-5, with a weak D call TRBD1 (6 bases). V dropped 5 bases and J dropped 0 bases, with 17 bases sitting between them. The germline CDR1 and CDR2 sequences are SNHLY and FYNNEI. The CDR3 has 17 amino acids. The CDR3 loop reads CASSLDSFGVSNQPQHF. The CDR3 nucleotides are TGTGCCAGCAGTTTGGACAGTTTCGGGGTTAGCAATCAGCCCCAGCATTTT.

This rearrangement joins TRBV19 to TRBJ2-1; the D gene is possibly TRBD1 (5 bases). This CDR3 spans 17 amino acids. CDR1 and CDR2 from the germline V gene are LNHDA and SQIVND (reference sequence). With 4 bases removed from V and 0 bases from J, the gap between germline ends came to 16 bases. The CDR3 region has the DNA TGTGCCAGTAGTAGTCAGCGTTGGGGCAGCTCCTACAATGAGCAGTTCTTC. This encodes CASSSQRWGSSYNEQFF. Full variable domain (missing parts from reference TRBV19 and TRBJ2-1): DGGITQSPKYLFRKEGQNVTLSCEQNLNHDAMYWYRQDPGQGLRLIYYSQIVNDFQKGDIAEGYSVSREKKESFPLTVTSAQKNPTAFYLCASSSQRWGSSYNEQFFGPGTRLTVL.

J is TRBJ2-3 and V is TRBV13; maybe TRBD2 (6 bases). The V end lost 5 bases, the J end lost 0 bases, and 15 bases lay between the germline ends. The V gene's germline CDR1 is PRHDT and CDR2 FYEKMQ (reference sequence). The CDR3 totals 16 residues. This CDR3 is CASSERLEPSTDTQYF. The CDR3 DNA follows: TGTGCCAGCAGCGAACGACTAGAGCCAAGCACAGATACGCAGTATTTT.

V is TRBV15 and J is TRBJ2-2; D gene uncertain. The length of the CDR3 is 18 residues. CDR1 LNHNV and CDR2 YYDKDF come from the germline V gene (reference sequence). Trimming pared 4 bases from V and 2 bases from J, leaving 20 bases between. The CDR3, as DNA: TGTGCCACCAGCATGAAGACGGAGCCCGGGTCAAACACCGGGGAGCTGTTTTTT. This codes for CATSMKTEPGSNTGELFF.

The chain joins TRBV30 to TRBJ2-2; no definite D call. The V gene's germline CDR1 is GTSNPN and CDR2 SVGIG (reference sequence). The germline V and J ends were trimmed by 0 bases and 7 bases, with 12 bases remaining between them. The CDR3 is made up of 14 amino acids. The CDR3 loop reads CAWSVLSEGGELFF. DNA for the CDR3: TGTGCCTGGAGTGTACTCTCGGAAGGCGGGGAGCTGTTTTTT. Combining the CDR3 with reference TRBV30 and TRBJ2-2 gives the whole variable domain SQTIHQWPATLVQPVGSPLSLECTVEGTSNPNLYWYRQAAGRGLQLLFYSVGIGQISSEVPQNLSASRPQDRQFILSSKKLLLSDSGFYLCAWSVLSEGGELFFGEGSRLTVL.

This chain's CDR3 is CASSSSGSYEKLFF. The CDR3, as DNA: TGTGCCAGCAGCTCATCCGGGTCCTATGAAAAACTGTTTTTT. The V and J genes are TRBV11-3 and TRBJ1-4, with no clear D. In germline, CDR1 is SGHNT, CDR2 YENEEA. Trimming left V 4 bases short and J 6 bases short, with 12 bases between. CDR3 length equals 14 residues.

The chain uses TRBV28 and TRBJ1-2; TRBD1 might be the D (6 bases). Between the trimmed V and J ends, which lost 5 bases and 4 bases, there was a span of 14 bases. In germline, CDR1 is MDHEN, CDR2 SYDVKM. The CDR3 contains 14 residues. The DNA for the CDR3 is TGTGCCAGCAGTCCTACAGGGTGGCCCTATGGCTACACCTTC. It encodes CASSPTGWPYGYTF.

The chain is built from TRBV24-1 and TRBJ2-7, with D perhaps matching TRBD1 (7 bases). Germline V gene lookup returns CDR1 KGHDR and CDR2 SFDVKD. Trimming removed 9 bases from V and 3 bases from J, with 14 bases in between. The CDR3 contains 13 residues. CDR3 protein: CATPGGSGYEQYF. CDR3 sequence (DNA): TGTGCCACCCCAGGGGGGTCGGGCTACGAGCAGTACTTC.

The chain has TRBV5-1 and TRBJ2-1; TRBD1 aligns across 7 bases. Germline V lookup: CDR1 SGHRS, CDR2 YFSETQ. This CDR3 is built from 17 residues. With 3 bases clipped from V and 2 bases from J, the junction kept 11 bases outside the gene matches. CDR3 amino acids: CASSSGATGSPYNEQFF. The CDR3 region has the DNA TGCGCCAGCAGCTCCGGGGCGACAGGGAGTCCCTACAATGAGCAGTTCTTC. Variable domain in full (rest from reference TRBV5-1 and TRBJ2-1): KAGVTQTPRYLIKTRGQQVTLSCSPISGHRSVSWYQQTPGQGLQFLFEYFSETQRNKGNFPGRFSGRQFSNSRSEMNVSTLELGDSALYLCASSSGATGSPYNEQFFGPGTRLTVL.

The rearrangement uses TRBV6-5 and TRBJ1-5; TRBD1 is a possible D gene (5 bases). V gave up 5 bases and J gave up 5 bases, with 10 bases separating them. From germline, CDR1 is MNHEY and CDR2 SVGAGI. The CDR3 totals 13 residues. CDR3 sequence (DNA): TGTGCCAGCAGTCCATGGGGGGATCAGCCCCAGCATTTT. This codes for CASSPWGDQPQHF.

In this sample, this clone turned up once. The chain employs TRBV19 and TRBJ1-1; D is possibly TRBD1 (5 bases). V was trimmed by 5 bases and J by 11 bases, leaving 12 bases between them. The CDR3 runs 11 residues. Germline V gene sequence: CDR1 LNHDA, CDR2 SQIVND (reference sequence). The CDR3 DNA follows: TGTGCCAGTAGTGGGGGGATCCCGGCTTTCTTT. The encoded protein is CASSGGIPAFF.

The chain couples TRBV10-2 to TRBJ2-7, with TRBD2 as a possible D gene (7 bases). The V gene lost 10 bases and the J gene lost 4 bases, with 20 bases spanning the gap. The V gene's germline CDR1 is WSHSY and CDR2 SAAADI. The CDR3 spans 14 residues. CDR3 in DNA: TGCGCCATCCCCAGGGGAGGGGAAATATACGAGCAGTACTTC. It specifies CAIPRGGEIYEQYF.

The chain recombines TRBV10-2 with TRBJ2-5; 8 bases fit TRBD2. Germline V gene data show CDR1 as WSHSY and CDR2 as SAAADI. V was clipped by 10 bases and J by 1 base; unmatched bases: 5. The CDR3 consists of 13 residues. The CDR3 sequence is CATRGGAQETQYF. CDR3 nucleotide sequence: TGCGCCACCCGGGGGGGAGCCCAAGAGACCCAGTACTTC.

The chain couples TRBV5-5 to TRBJ1-5; D not resolved. Trimming removed 0 bases from V and 2 bases from J, with 9 bases in between. The CDR3 runs to 15 residues. Germline-derived CDR1 and CDR2 are SGHKS and YYEKEE (reference sequence). The CDR3 sequence: CASSLAAEGNQPQHF. Here the CDR3 DNA reads TGTGCCAGCAGCTTGGCCGCGGAGGGCAATCAGCCCCAGCATTTT. The complete variable domain, with remaining parts taken from reference TRBV5-5 and TRBJ1-5, reads DAGVTQSPTHLIKTRGQQVTLRCSPISGHKSVSWYQQVLGQGPQFIFQYYEKEERGRGNFPDRFSARQFPNYSSELNVNALLLGDSALYLCASSLAAEGNQPQHFGDGTRLSIL.

The chain is built from TRBV7-8 and TRBJ2-2; 7 bases align to TRBD1. The CDR3 runs to 17 residues. Trimming at V came to 1 base and at J to 0 bases, leaving 5 bases not matched to a gene. Per the germline V gene, CDR1 is SGHVS and CDR2 is FQNEAQ. CDR3 bases: TGTGCCAGCAGCTTAGGGACCGGGACAGCGAACACCGGGGAGCTGTTTTTT. Translating it yields CASSLGTGTANTGELFF.

This clone was observed a single time. The rearrangement links TRBV15 to TRBJ1-1; D might be TRBD1 (5 bases). The CDR3 loop spans 12 amino acids. CDR1 LNHNV and CDR2 YYDKDF come from the germline V gene (reference sequence). V was pared by 5 bases and J by 1 base, with 5 bases between. The CDR3 region has the DNA TGTGCCACCAGCGGGGGGAACACTGAAGCTTTCTTT. Translating it yields CATSGGNTEAFF.

This chain connects TRBV9 to TRBJ2-5; D is unresolved. Germline V gene data show CDR1 as SGDLS and CDR2 as YYNGEE. The V and J ends lost 3 bases and 2 bases respectively, with 5 bases between them. The CDR3 covers 12 residues. This CDR3 reads CASSGSQETQYF. CDR3 coding DNA: TGTGCCAGCAGCGGGTCGCAAGAGACCCAGTACTTC.

The chain is built from TRBV7-2 and TRBJ2-2; D remains unclear. Trimming shortened V by 4 bases and J by 7 bases, and 10 bases separated the two germline ends. Per germline, CDR1 SGHTA and CDR2 FQGNSA. The CDR3 has 13 residues. CDR3 loop: CASSSQRGGELFF. CDR3 nucleotides: TGTGCCAGCAGCTCCCAGCGTGGCGGGGAGCTGTTTTTT. The entire variable domain, with the rest obtained from reference TRBV7-2 and TRBJ2-2, is as follows: GAGVSQSPSNKVTEKGKDVELRCDPISGHTALYWYRQSLGQGLEFLIYFQGNSAPDKSGLPSDRFSAERTGGSVSTLTIQRTQQEDSAVYLCASSSQRGGELFFGEGSRLTVL.